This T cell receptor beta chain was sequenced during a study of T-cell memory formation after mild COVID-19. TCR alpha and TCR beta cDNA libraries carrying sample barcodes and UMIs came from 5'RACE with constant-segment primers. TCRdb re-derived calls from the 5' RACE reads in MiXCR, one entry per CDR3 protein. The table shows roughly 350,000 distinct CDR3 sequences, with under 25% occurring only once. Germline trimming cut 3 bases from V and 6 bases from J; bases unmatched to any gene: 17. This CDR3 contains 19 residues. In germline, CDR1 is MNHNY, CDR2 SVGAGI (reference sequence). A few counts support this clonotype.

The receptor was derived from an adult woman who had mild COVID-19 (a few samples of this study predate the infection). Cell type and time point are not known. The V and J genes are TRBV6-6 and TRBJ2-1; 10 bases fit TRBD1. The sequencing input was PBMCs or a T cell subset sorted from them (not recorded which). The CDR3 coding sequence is TGTGCCAGCAGTTATAACACCCTCCGCCGACAGGGGGCGATCAATGAGCAGTTCTTC. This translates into CASSYNTLRRQGAINEQFF.